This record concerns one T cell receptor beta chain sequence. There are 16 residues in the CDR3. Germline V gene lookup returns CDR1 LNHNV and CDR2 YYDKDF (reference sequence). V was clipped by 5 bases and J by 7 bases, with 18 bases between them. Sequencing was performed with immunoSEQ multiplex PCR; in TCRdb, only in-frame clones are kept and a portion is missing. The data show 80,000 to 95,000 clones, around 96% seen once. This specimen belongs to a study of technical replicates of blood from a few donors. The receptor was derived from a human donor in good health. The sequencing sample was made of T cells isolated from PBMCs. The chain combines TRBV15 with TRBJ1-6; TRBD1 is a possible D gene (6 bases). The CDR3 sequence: CATSAAPGQINSPLHF. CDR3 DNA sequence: TGTGCCACCAGCGCCGCGCCCGGACAGATCAATTCACCCCTCCACTTT.